The 29 T cell receptor beta chains reported below all come from one sample, sequenced in a study of cytomegalovirus exposure and HLA in healthy donors. 60 Vbeta and 13 Jbeta primers were used in PCR. This table comes from immunoSEQ multiplex PCR, and its TCRdb copy is limited to in-frame clones, with some not included. The table lists roughly 100,000 clones, approximately 14% of them singletons. Sequencing was done on a sample of PBMCs. The receptors come from a female donor in good health and CMV-seronegative.

This clone has just a few counts. The rearrangement joins TRBV6-6 to TRBJ1-2, with D possibly matching TRBD1 (5 bases). The CDR3 runs to 15 residues. Per the germline V gene, CDR1 is MNHNY and CDR2 is SVGAGI (reference sequence). Trimming stripped 0 bases from V and 1 base from J, with 9 bases between. CDR3 sequence: CASSYSSRDNYGYTF. For the CDR3, the DNA is TGTGCCAGCAGTTACTCGAGCAGGGATAACTATGGCTACACCTTC.

The chain links TRBV5-6 to TRBJ2-7, with D possibly being TRBD1 (5 bases). The germline CDR1 and CDR2 sequences are SGHDT and YYEEEE. The length of the CDR3 is 12 residues. The germline V and J ends were trimmed by 4 bases and 9 bases, with 14 bases remaining between them. The CDR3 reads CASSPQGLGQYF. In DNA, the CDR3 is TGTGCCAGCAGCCCTCAGGGTTTGGGGCAGTACTTC. The whole variable domain, filled in from reference TRBV5-6 and TRBJ2-7, reads DAGVTQSPTHLIKTRGQQVTLRCSPKSGHDTVSWYQQALGQGPQFIFQYYEEEERQRGNFPDRFSGHQFPNYSSELNVNALLLGDSALYLCASSPQGLGQYFGPGTRLTVT.

This sequence joins TRBV30 and TRBJ2-7, with TRBD1 matching 9 bases. The CDR3 totals 14 residues. Germline V lookup: CDR1 GTSNPN, CDR2 SVGIG (reference sequence). Trimming at V came to 1 base and at J to 0 bases, leaving 1 base not matched to a gene. CDR3: CAWSGQGVSYEQYF. The CDR3 DNA reads TGTGCCTGGAGTGGACAGGGGGTCTCCTACGAGCAGTACTTC.

The chain combines TRBV7-8 with TRBJ2-7; D might be TRBD2 (6 bases). The CDR3 spans 19 residues. Germline CDR1 is SGHVS and CDR2 is FQNEAQ. V was cut by 4 bases and J by 4 bases, with 29 bases left in between. The CDR3 bases are TGTGCCAGCAGCTCCCGTTTCTCCTCATCCAACCGGGGGACGTACGAGCAGTACTTC. This gives the protein CASSSRFSSSNRGTYEQYF.

This chain uses TRBV19 with TRBJ2-7; D is possibly TRBD1 (6 bases). The CDR3 contains 14 residues. Germline-derived CDR1 and CDR2 are LNHDA and SQIVND (reference sequence). V was shortened by 3 bases and J by 2 bases, with 11 bases between the two germline ends. The CDR3 nucleotides are TGTGCCAGTAGTATGGGGGCCGGACCCTACGAGCAGTACTTC. This sequence encodes CASSMGAGPYEQYF. Variable domain in full (rest from reference TRBV19 and TRBJ2-7): DGGITQSPKYLFRKEGQNVTLSCEQNLNHDAMYWYRQDPGQGLRLIYYSQIVNDFQKGDIAEGYSVSREKKESFPLTVTSAQKNPTAFYLCASSMGAGPYEQYFGPGTRLTVT.

This chain links TRBV7-3 with TRBJ2-1; 9 bases agree with TRBD2. The CDR3 length is 14 residues. Trimming at V came to 5 bases and at J to 8 bases, leaving 7 bases not matched to a gene. Looked up from germline, CDR1 is SGHTA and CDR2 is FQGTGA. For the CDR3, the DNA is TGTGCCAGCAGCCCAGGACTAGCGCGACATGAGCAGTTCTTC. It specifies CASSPGLARHEQFF.

The chain carries TRBV13 and TRBJ1-2; D gene ambiguous. The ends were cut back, 2 bases at V and 6 bases at J, with 10 bases in the middle. CDR3 length: 13 residues. The germline V gene encodes CDR1 PRHDT and CDR2 FYEKMQ (reference sequence). This CDR3 reads CASSLNSGDGYTF. CDR3 bases: TGTGCCAGCAGCTTAAACAGCGGGGATGGCTACACCTTC.

The chain has TRBV30 and TRBJ2-3; 10 nucleotides match TRBD2. Germline CDR1 GTSNPN, CDR2 SVGIG (reference sequence). V was pared by 7 bases and J by 3 bases, with 4 bases of the junction left unmatched. The CDR3 sequence is 13 residues long. CDR3 in amino acids: CASSGGVTDTQYF. CDR3 DNA sequence: TGTGCCTCGAGCGGGGGGGTAACAGATACGCAGTATTTT.

The chain uses TRBV29-1 and TRBJ2-7; D gene ambiguous. Germline CDR1 and CDR2: SQVTM and ANQGSEA. The V and J ends lost 1 base and 2 bases respectively, with 6 bases between them. The CDR3 has 12 residues. The CDR3 loop is CSVEVGPYEQYF. The CDR3 bases are TGCAGCGTTGAAGTCGGTCCCTACGAGCAGTACTTC.

The chain links TRBV14 to TRBJ2-7; D not certain. Germline CDR1 reads SGHDN; CDR2 reads FVKESK. This CDR3 has 14 amino acids. V was pared by 0 bases and J by 3 bases, with 9 bases between. The CDR3 DNA follows: TGTGCCAGCAGCCAAGAACCTAAATTCTACGAGCAGTACTTC. It translates to CASSQEPKFYEQYF. Drawing the rest from reference TRBV14 and TRBJ2-7, the complete variable domain is EAGVTQFPSHSVIEKGQTVTLRCDPISGHDNLYWYRRVMGKEIKFLLHFVKESKQDESGMPNNRFLAERTGGTYSTLKVQPAELEDSGVYFCASSQEPKFYEQYFGPGTRLTVT.

The genes are TRBV19 and TRBJ1-2, with a tentative D call TRBD1 (5 bases). The CDR3 consists of 14 residues. Germline values: CDR1 LNHDA, CDR2 SQIVND (reference sequence). The germline V and J ends were trimmed by 7 bases and 2 bases, with 14 bases remaining between them. The CDR3 DNA reads as TGTGCCAGTACCAGCAGGGTTTCGAACTATGGCTACACCTTC. It encodes CASTSRVSNYGYTF.

V and J are TRBV18 and TRBJ1-1; D unclear. This CDR3 has 12 amino acids. The V gene's germline CDR1 is KGHSH and CDR2 LQKENI. The germline V and J ends were trimmed by 4 bases and 3 bases, with 6 bases remaining between them. The CDR3 sequence: CASSQEYTEAFF. The CDR3 DNA sequence: TGTGCCAGCTCACAGGAGTACACTGAAGCTTTCTTT.

The sample holds a few counts of this clone. This chain joins TRBV11-2 and TRBJ2-7; D may be TRBD1 (5 bases). Germline CDR1 reads SGHAT; CDR2 reads FQNNGV. CDR3 length: 15 amino acids. V was clipped by 2 bases and J by 0 bases, with 11 bases between them. The CDR3 DNA is TGTGCCAGCAGCTTAAGGGGTGCTGGCTCCTACGAGCAGTACTTC. Translated: CASSLRGAGSYEQYF.

The chain employs TRBV4-3 and TRBJ2-7, with 8 bases fitting TRBD2. The junction had 7 bases not matched to a gene; V was cut back by 3 bases and J by 3 bases. Germline-derived CDR1 and CDR2 are LGHNA and YSLEER. The CDR3 has 15 amino acids. CDR3 region: CASSHTAGGVYEQYF. Written as DNA, the CDR3 is TGCGCCAGCAGCCATACGGCGGGGGGAGTCTACGAGCAGTACTTC.

A few counts support this clone. This rearrangement joins TRBV5-1 to TRBJ2-3, with 16 bases fitting TRBD2. The V gene's germline CDR1 is SGHRS and CDR2 YFSETQ. The CDR3 totals 20 residues. V was clipped by 4 bases and J by 4 bases; unmatched bases: 15. The CDR3 bases are TGCGCCAGCAGCCACCCAAAGGCGGGACTAGCGGGGGGGCACCCAGATACGCAGTATTTT. Amino acid sequence: CASSHPKAGLAGGHPDTQYF.

This clone was found a few times. The J gene is TRBJ2-4, the V gene TRBV2; a weak D match, TRBD2 (5 bases). This CDR3 spans 16 amino acids. The ends were cut back, 4 bases at V and 3 bases at J, with 16 bases in the middle. In germline, CDR1 is SNHLY, CDR2 FYNNEI. This chain's CDR3 is CASSGGQSKNKNIQYF. Here the CDR3 DNA reads TGTGCCAGCAGTGGAGGGCAGAGTAAGAACAAAAACATTCAGTACTTC.

The chain uses TRBV27 and TRBJ2-7, with 7 bases fitting TRBD2. Germline V gives CDR1 MNHEY, CDR2 SMNVEV (reference sequence). The CDR3 has 17 residues. The junction had 19 bases not matched to a gene; V was cut back by 6 bases and J by 5 bases. The CDR3, as DNA: TGTGCCAGCAGGCCTCTTGGGGGGGGACCCGAGGGAGACGAGCAGTACTTC. It codes for CASRPLGGGPEGDEQYF.

This clone turned up a few times. The chain combines TRBV6-5 with TRBJ1-1; 8 nucleotides agree with TRBD1. The CDR3 has 15 residues. In germline, CDR1 is MNHEY, CDR2 SVGAGI. Losses at the gene ends were 2 bases for V and 4 bases for J; bases not matched to a gene: 6. The CDR3 DNA reads as TGTGCCAGCAGTTACCCAGGGGGCGCGAGCACTGAAGCTTTCTTT. Its protein is CASSYPGGASTEAFF.

The J gene is TRBJ1-3, the V gene TRBV7-3; TRBD1 might be the D (5 bases). CDR1 is SGHTA, CDR2 FQGTGA, per germline. The CDR3 has 17 residues. Trimming took off 0 bases at V and 0 bases at J, with 12 bases between the two ends. The CDR3 spells CASSLTGGKNSGNTIYF. CDR3 nucleotides: TGTGCCAGCAGCTTAACGGGGGGGAAGAACTCTGGAAACACCATATATTTT.

The rearrangement joins TRBV7-2 to TRBJ2-5; weak D call: TRBD2 (7 bases). V lost 5 bases, J lost 5 bases, and 18 bases lay in between. Germline values: CDR1 SGHTA, CDR2 FQGNSA. CDR3 length: 15 residues. DNA of the CDR3: TGTGCCAGCAGCCCCCCTGGGGGGAGGGGGGAGACCCAGTACTTC. Translation gives CASSPPGGRGETQYF.

V is TRBV2 and J is TRBJ2-1; a weak D match, TRBD2 (6 bases). CDR1 and CDR2 from the germline V gene are SNHLY and FYNNEI. CDR3 length equals 16 residues. V lost 6 bases to trimming and J lost 3 bases, with 18 bases between them. CDR3 residues: CASSPVDGGVYNEQFF. The CDR3 region has the DNA TGTGCCAGCAGCCCCGTTGATGGCGGGGTCTACAATGAGCAGTTCTTC. Combining the CDR3 with reference TRBV2 and TRBJ2-1 gives the whole variable domain EPEVTQTPSHQVTQMGQEVILRCVPISNHLYFYWYRQILGQKVEFLVSFYNNEISEKSEIFDDQFSVERPDGSNFTLKIRSTKLEDSAMYFCASSPVDGGVYNEQFFGPGTRLTVL.

Only a few counts were recorded for this clone. This chain joins TRBV7-2 and TRBJ2-7; D perhaps matches TRBD2 (7 bases). CDR1 is SGHTA, CDR2 FQGNSA, per germline. This CDR3 has 15 residues. The germline V and J ends were trimmed by 5 bases and 7 bases, with 21 bases remaining between them. The CDR3 loop reads CASSPGWGGAEEQYF. The DNA for the CDR3 is TGTGCCAGCAGCCCCGGATGGGGGGGGGCGGAAGAGCAGTACTTC.

This chain uses TRBV27 with TRBJ2-1, with D possibly matching TRBD1 (6 bases). CDR3 size: 15 residues. Germline V gene data show CDR1 as MNHEY and CDR2 as SMNVEV (reference sequence). With 6 bases removed from V and 9 bases from J, the gap between germline ends came to 21 bases. CDR3 bases: TGTGCCAGCAGGACCACCCCAGGGGTAGATGGTGAGCAGTTCTTC. It specifies CASRTTPGVDGEQFF.

In this sample, this clone turned up a few times. V gene TRBV25-1 combines with J gene TRBJ1-5; D uncertain. Per the germline V gene, CDR1 is MGHDK and CDR2 is SYGVNS. The CDR3 loop spans 13 amino acids. The CDR3 spells CVEGQNSNQPQHF. In DNA, the CDR3 is TGTGTAGAGGGCCAGAATAGCAATCAGCCCCAGCATTTT. Looking up the rest from reference TRBV25-1 and TRBJ1-5 gives the full variable domain: EADIYQTPRYLVIGTGKKITLECSQTMGHDKMYWYQQDPGMELHLIHYSYGVNSTEKGDLSSESTVSRIRTEHFPLTLESARPSHTSQYLCVEGQNSNQPQHFGDGTRLSIL.

This clone was detected only a few times. The genes are TRBV15 and TRBJ2-1, with D possibly matching TRBD2 (6 bases). Germline CDR1 reads LNHNV; CDR2 reads YYDKDF (reference sequence). This CDR3 comprises 13 residues. With 5 bases removed from V and 9 bases from J, the gap between germline ends came to 14 bases. The CDR3 protein is CATSEQEGIEQFF. CDR3 coding DNA: TGTGCCACCAGCGAGCAGGAGGGGATTGAGCAGTTCTTC.

This chain joins TRBV5-6 and TRBJ1-1; 10 bases agree with TRBD1. Germline trimming cut 5 bases from V and 6 bases from J; bases unmatched to any gene: 7. CDR1 is SGHDT and CDR2 is YYEEEE in the germline V gene. This CDR3 is 14 amino acids long. The CDR3 here is CASSQTGGFAEAFF. The CDR3 DNA is TGTGCCAGCAGTCAGACAGGGGGCTTCGCTGAAGCTTTCTTT.

The rearrangement joins TRBV9 to TRBJ1-2; 9 bases are a match to TRBD1. This CDR3 spans 18 amino acids. Looked up from germline, CDR1 is SGDLS and CDR2 is YYNGEE. V was clipped by 4 bases and J by 8 bases; unmatched bases: 21. CDR3 amino acids: CASSPHLLGPGQGNGYTF. Here the CDR3 DNA reads TGTGCCAGCAGCCCTCACCTTTTGGGACCGGGACAGGGAAACGGCTACACCTTC.

This clone has a handful of counts. V is TRBV5-1 and J is TRBJ2-6; D remains ambiguous. The CDR3 totals 15 residues. Germline CDR1 reads SGHRS; CDR2 reads YFSETQ. Trimming removed 0 bases at V and 0 bases at J, with 4 bases between. CDR3 DNA: TGCGCCAGCAGCTTGGACATCTCTGGGGCCAACGTCCTGACTTTC. Amino acid sequence: CASSLDISGANVLTF. The complete variable domain, with remaining parts taken from reference TRBV5-1 and TRBJ2-6, reads KAGVTQTPRYLIKTRGQQVTLSCSPISGHRSVSWYQQTPGQGLQFLFEYFSETQRNKGNFPGRFSGRQFSNSRSEMNVSTLELGDSALYLCASSLDISGANVLTFGAGSRLTVL.

The chain carries TRBV10-3 and TRBJ1-1; possible D gene TRBD1, 6 bases. This CDR3 contains 17 residues. Germline CDR1 ENHRY, CDR2 SYGVKD. Trimming removed 2 bases at V and 6 bases at J, with 22 bases between. The CDR3 sequence is CAISEPKGAQGLAEAFF. The CDR3 nucleotides read TGTGCCATCAGTGAGCCAAAAGGGGCACAGGGTTTGGCTGAAGCTTTCTTT.